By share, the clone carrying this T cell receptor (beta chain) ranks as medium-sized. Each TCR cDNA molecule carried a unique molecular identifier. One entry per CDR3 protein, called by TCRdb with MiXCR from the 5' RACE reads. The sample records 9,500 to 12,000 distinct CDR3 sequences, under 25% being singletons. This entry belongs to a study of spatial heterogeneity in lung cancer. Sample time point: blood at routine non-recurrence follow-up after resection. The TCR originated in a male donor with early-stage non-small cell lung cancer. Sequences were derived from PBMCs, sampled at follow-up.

The CDR3 region has the DNA TGTGCCAGCAGTTTAAAGGTATACGAGCAGTACTTC. Encoded protein: CASSLKVYEQYF. The J gene is TRBJ2-7, the V gene TRBV12-3 or TRBV12-4; D not resolved. Trimming took 2 bases from V and 4 from J, leaving 6 bases between them. The CDR3 loop spans 12 amino acids.